This T cell receptor (beta chain) was identified during a study of T cell responses to AZD1222 COVID-19 vaccine. As for this clone: Its antigen is as yet unknown.

The assay was immunoSEQ multiplex PCR, and TCRdb's table has in-frame clones only and misses some. The table lists some 130,000 clones, 88% of them singletons. V lost 6 bases to trimming and J lost 1 base, with 7 bases between them. This CDR3 comprises 13 residues. The germline CDR1 and CDR2 sequences are MDHEN and SYDVKM. Study conclusions and caveats: Per reports, nearly half of all spike-specific TCRs target regions that are unmutated in variants. Repertoires were collected only later (after the peak T cell response had occurred). Females made up more of the donors, who were largely white British, and clonal diversity may have come out too low.

The clonotype was recovered from an adult in good health. The rearrangement joins TRBV28 to TRBJ2-1, with D hard to call. The sequencing used peripheral blood, collected on day 0 of MenACWY control vaccination. Here the CDR3 DNA reads TGTGCCAGCAGCGGACGTTCCTACAATGAGCAGTTCTTC. This sequence encodes CASSGRSYNEQFF.